This T cell receptor beta chain derives from a study of CD8+ T cells in alopecia areata. Background on the study: For the treated group, dosing was oral tofacitinib at 5 to 10 mg twice daily.

With 0 bases clipped from V and 5 bases from J, the junction kept 4 bases outside the gene matches. CDR3 length equals 16 residues. Germline V gene data show CDR1 as LNHNV and CDR2 as YYDKDF (reference sequence). This clone turned up a few times. As the sequencing template, cDNA was produced by extracting RNA and reverse transcribing it. Some clones are missing from TCRdb's copy, which holds only in-frame ones; the method was immunoSEQ multiplex PCR. The data show about 130,000 clones, more than 40% seen once. The receptor was isolated from a human donor with alopecia areata. The V gene is TRBV15, the J gene TRBJ2-1, with 10 nucleotides matching TRBD2. This specimen was CD8+ T cells sorted from blood, taken at week 0. CDR3 DNA: TGTGCCACCAGCAGAGAAGGACTAGCGGTGCACAATGAGCAGTTCTTC. Protein sequence: CATSREGLAVHNEQFF.